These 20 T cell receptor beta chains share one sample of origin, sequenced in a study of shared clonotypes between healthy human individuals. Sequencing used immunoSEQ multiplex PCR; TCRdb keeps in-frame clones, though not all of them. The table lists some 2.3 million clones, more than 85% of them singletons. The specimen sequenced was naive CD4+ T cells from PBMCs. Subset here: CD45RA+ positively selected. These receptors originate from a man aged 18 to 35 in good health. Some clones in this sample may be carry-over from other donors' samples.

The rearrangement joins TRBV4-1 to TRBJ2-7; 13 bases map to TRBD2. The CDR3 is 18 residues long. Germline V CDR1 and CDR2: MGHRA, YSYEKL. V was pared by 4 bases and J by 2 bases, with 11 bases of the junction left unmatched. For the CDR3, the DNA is TGCGCCAGCAGCCCGGGACTAGCGGGAAGAGTCTCCCCCTACGAGCAGTACTTC. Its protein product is CASSPGLAGRVSPYEQYF.

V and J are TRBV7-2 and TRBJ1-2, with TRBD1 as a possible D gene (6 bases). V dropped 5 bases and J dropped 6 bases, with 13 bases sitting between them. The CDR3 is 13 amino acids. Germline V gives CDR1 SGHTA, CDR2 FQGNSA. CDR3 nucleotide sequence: TGTGCCAGCAGCCCGGCCGGGGGCGATGGCTACACCTTC. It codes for CASSPAGGDGYTF.

DNA for the CDR3: TGTGCCAGCAGCCCGATAGCGGTTGCCTACGAGCAGTACTTC. Its translation: CASSPIAVAYEQYF. The rearrangement uses TRBV7-9 and TRBJ2-7; a possible D gene is TRBD2 (6 bases). With 5 bases removed from V and 2 bases from J, the gap between germline ends came to 13 bases. The CDR3 consists of 14 residues. Germline loops: CDR1 SEHNR, CDR2 FQNEAQ (reference sequence).

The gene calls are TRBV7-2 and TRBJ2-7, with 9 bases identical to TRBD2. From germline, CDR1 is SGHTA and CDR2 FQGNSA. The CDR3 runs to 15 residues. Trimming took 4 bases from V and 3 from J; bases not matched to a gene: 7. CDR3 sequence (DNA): TGTGCCAGCAGCTACGTAGCGGGAGCGAACTACGAGCAGTACTTC. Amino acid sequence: CASSYVAGANYEQYF.

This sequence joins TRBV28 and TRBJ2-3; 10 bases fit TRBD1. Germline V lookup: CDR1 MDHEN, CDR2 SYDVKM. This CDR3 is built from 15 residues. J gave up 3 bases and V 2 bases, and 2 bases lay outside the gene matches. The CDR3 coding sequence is TGTGCCAGCAGTTTAGGGACAGGGGCTACAGATACGCAGTATTTT. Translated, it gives CASSLGTGATDTQYF.

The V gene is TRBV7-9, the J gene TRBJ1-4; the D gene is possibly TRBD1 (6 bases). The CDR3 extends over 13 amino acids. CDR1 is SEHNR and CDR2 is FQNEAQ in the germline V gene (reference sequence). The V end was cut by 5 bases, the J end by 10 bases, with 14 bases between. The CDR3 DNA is TGTGCCAGCAGCCCCGACGGGGGCAGAAAACTGTTTTTT. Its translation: CASSPDGGRKLFF.

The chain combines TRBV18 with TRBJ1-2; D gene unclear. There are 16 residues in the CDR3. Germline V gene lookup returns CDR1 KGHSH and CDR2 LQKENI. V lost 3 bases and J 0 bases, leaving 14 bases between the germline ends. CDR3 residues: CASSPWVGNTNYGYTF. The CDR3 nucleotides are TGTGCCAGCTCACCCTGGGTCGGCAATACTAACTATGGCTACACCTTC.

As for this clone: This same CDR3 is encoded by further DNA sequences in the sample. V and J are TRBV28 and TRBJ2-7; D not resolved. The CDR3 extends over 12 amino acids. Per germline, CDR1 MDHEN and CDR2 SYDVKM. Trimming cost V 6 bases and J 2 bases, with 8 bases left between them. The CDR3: CASSPRTYEQYF. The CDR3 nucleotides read TGTGCCAGCAGCCCCCGGACCTACGAGCAGTACTTC.

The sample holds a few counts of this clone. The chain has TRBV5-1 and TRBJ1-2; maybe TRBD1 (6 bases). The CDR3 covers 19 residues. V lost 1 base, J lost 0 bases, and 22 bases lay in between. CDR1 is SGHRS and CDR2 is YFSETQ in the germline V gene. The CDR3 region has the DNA TGCGCCAGCAGCTTGAAACTAACCCGACAGGAAGGGACTAACTATGGCTACACCTTC. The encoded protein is CASSLKLTRQEGTNYGYTF.

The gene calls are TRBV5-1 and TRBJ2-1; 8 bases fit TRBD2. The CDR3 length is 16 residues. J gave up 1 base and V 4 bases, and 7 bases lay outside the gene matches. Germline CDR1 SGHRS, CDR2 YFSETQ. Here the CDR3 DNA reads TGCGCCAGCAGCCCCGAAGCGGGAGCTTCCTACAATGAGCAGTTCTTC. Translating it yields CASSPEAGASYNEQFF.

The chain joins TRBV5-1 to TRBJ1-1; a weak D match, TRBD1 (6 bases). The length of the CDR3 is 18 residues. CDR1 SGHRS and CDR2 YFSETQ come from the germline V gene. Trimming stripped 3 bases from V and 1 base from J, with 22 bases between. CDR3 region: CASSYPPNRVLKNTEAFF. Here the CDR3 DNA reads TGCGCCAGCAGCTATCCACCAAACAGGGTTTTGAAGAACACTGAAGCTTTCTTT.

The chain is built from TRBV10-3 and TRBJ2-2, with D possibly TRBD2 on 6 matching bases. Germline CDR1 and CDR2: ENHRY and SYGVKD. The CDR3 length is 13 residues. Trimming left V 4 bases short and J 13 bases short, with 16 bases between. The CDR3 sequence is CAISASSGVGLFF. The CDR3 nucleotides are TGTGCCATCAGTGCATCTTCGGGAGTGGGGCTGTTTTTT.

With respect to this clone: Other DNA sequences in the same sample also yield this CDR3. CDR3 protein: CASSVAPVNTEAFF. The CDR3 DNA follows: TGTGCCAGCAGCGTCGCCCCGGTTAACACTGAAGCTTTCTTT. The chain links TRBV9 to TRBJ1-1; D is uncertain. This CDR3 spans 14 amino acids. V dropped 2 bases and J dropped 2 bases, with 10 bases sitting between them. Germline values: CDR1 SGDLS, CDR2 YYNGEE.

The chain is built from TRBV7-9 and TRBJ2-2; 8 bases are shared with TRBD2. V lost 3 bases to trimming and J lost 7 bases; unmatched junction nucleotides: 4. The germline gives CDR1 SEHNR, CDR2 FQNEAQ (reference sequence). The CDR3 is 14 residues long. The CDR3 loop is CASSFTSGSGELFF. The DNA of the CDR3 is TGTGCCAGCAGCTTCACTAGCGGTAGCGGGGAGCTGTTTTTT.

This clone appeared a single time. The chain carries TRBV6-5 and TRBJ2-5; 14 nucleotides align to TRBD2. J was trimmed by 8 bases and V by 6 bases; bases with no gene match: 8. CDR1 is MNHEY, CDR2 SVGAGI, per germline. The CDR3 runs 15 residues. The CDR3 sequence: CASSRLAGGSSTQYF. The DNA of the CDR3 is TGTGCCAGCAGCAGACTAGCGGGAGGGTCCAGTACCCAGTACTTC.

CDR3 nucleotides: TGTGCCAGCAGTGAATACAGGGGATCTGGGGCCAACGTCCTGACTTTC. Its protein is CASSEYRGSGANVLTF. V gene TRBV25-1 combines with J gene TRBJ2-6; possible D gene TRBD1, 6 bases. Germline assignment: CDR1 MGHDK and CDR2 SYGVNS. This CDR3 has 16 amino acids. Trimming stripped 0 bases from V and 1 base from J, with 7 bases between.

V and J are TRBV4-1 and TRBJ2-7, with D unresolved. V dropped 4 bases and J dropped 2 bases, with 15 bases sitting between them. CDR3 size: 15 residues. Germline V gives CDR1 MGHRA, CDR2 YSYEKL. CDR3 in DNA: TGCGCCAGCAGCCCGTACCCTTTTCAAGCCTACGAGCAGTACTTC. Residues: CASSPYPFQAYEQYF.

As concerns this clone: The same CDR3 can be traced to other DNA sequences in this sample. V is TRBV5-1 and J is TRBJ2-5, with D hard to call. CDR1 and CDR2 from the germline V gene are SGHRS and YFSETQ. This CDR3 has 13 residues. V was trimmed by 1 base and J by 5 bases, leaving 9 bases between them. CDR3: CASSLPPQETQYF. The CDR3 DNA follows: TGCGCCAGCAGCTTGCCCCCCCAGGAGACCCAGTACTTC.

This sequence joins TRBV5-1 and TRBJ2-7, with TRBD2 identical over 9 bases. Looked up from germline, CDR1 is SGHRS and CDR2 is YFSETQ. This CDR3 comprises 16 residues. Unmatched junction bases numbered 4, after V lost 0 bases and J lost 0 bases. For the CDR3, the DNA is TGCGCCAGCAGCTTGGTGCCTAGCGGGACCTCCTACGAGCAGTACTTC. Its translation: CASSLVPSGTSYEQYF.

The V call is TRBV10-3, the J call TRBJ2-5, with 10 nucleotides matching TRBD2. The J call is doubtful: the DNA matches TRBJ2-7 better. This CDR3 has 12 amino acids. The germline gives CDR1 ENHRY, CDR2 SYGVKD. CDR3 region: CAISSGRGEQYF. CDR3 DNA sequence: TGTGCCATCTCTAGCGGGAGAGGCGAGCAGTACTTC.